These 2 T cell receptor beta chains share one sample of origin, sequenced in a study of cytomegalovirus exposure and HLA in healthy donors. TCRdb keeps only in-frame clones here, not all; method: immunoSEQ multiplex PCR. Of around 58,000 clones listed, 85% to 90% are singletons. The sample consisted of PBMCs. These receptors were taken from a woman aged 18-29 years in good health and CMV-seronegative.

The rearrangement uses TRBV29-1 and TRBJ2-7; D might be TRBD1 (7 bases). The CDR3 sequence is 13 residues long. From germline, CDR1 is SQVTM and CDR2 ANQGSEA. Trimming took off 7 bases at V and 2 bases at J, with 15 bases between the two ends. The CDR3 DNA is TGCAGCGGCATATCAGGGGGGCCCTACGAGCAGTACTTC. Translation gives CSGISGGPYEQYF.

The CDR3 DNA is TGTGCCAGCAGCGTAGACGACAGGTACCAAGAGACCCAGTACTTC. Its protein is CASSVDDRYQETQYF. The chain has TRBV9 and TRBJ2-5; the D gene is possibly TRBD1 (6 bases). V was clipped by 0 bases and J by 0 bases, with 9 bases between them. This CDR3 has 15 residues. Germline V lookup: CDR1 SGDLS, CDR2 YYNGEE.